This entry lists 21 T cell receptor beta chains sequenced from one sample in a study of blood T cells in healthy people across ages. The use of a sample-barcoded 5' primer and a J-beta primer mix characterized a second PCR of roughly 6 to 11 cycles. TCRdb reprocessed the 5' RACE reads via MiXCR and lists one record per CDR3 protein. Of approximately 2,000,000 distinct CDR3 sequences listed, about two fifths were seen once; the top ten hold more than 20%. What was sequenced was blood. These TCRs come from a human donor in good health.

V usage is TRBV5-1 and J usage is TRBJ1-1; D remains ambiguous. Germline loops: CDR1 SGHRS, CDR2 YFSETQ. The V end was cut by 3 bases, the J end by 3 bases, with 15 bases between. This CDR3 contains 15 residues. The CDR3 DNA follows: TGCGCCAGCAGCTCCATGGGTAGCTATGACACTGAAGCTTTCTTT. It specifies CASSSMGSYDTEAFF.

The sample holds many counts of this clonotype. The chain carries TRBV28 and TRBJ2-7; 8 positions agree with TRBD2. The germline CDR1 and CDR2 sequences are MDHEN and SYDVKM. V dropped 6 bases and J dropped 2; count of bases not matched to a gene: 9. This CDR3 has 15 residues. The DNA for the CDR3 is TGTGCCAGCAGAGCCACTAGCGGCTTGCCCTACGAGCAGTACTTC. This gives the protein CASRATSGLPYEQYF. The whole variable domain, filled in from reference TRBV28 and TRBJ2-7, reads DVKVTQSSRYLVKRTGEKVFLECVQDMDHENMFWYRQDPGLGLRLIYFSYDVKMKEKGDIPEGYSVSREKKERFSLILESASTNQTSMYLCASRATSGLPYEQYFGPGTRLTVT.

CDR3 sequence (DNA): TGCGCCAGCAGCCACGGACTAGCTAGCTCCTACAATGAGCAGTTCTTC. It is translated as CASSHGLASSYNEQFF. The chain joins TRBV4-3 to TRBJ2-1, with TRBD2 matching over 8 bases. CDR1 LGHNA and CDR2 YSLEER come from the germline V gene. The CDR3 extends over 16 amino acids. Trimming cost V 3 bases and J 0 bases; bases outside gene matches: 4.

The chain joins TRBV6-2 or TRBV6-3 to TRBJ1-1, with D possibly TRBD1 on 5 matching bases. Germline CDR1 reads MNHEY; CDR2 reads SVGEGT. CDR3 length equals 13 residues. The V end was cut by 2 bases, the J end by 11 bases, with 15 bases between. CDR3 nucleotides: TGTGCCAGCAGTTACGGGACCCAGATGGAGGCTTTCTTT. Translating it yields CASSYGTQMEAFF.

The sample holds many counts of this clonotype. This chain joins TRBV10-3 and TRBJ2-1, with TRBD2 matching 10 bases. The ends lost 5 bases at V and 7 bases at J; junction bases unmatched: 11. The CDR3 has 16 residues. CDR1 and CDR2 (germline): ENHRY, SYGVKD. CDR3: CAISSLLAGAVNEQFF. CDR3 DNA sequence: TGTGCCATCAGTAGTCTTCTAGCGGGGGCCGTAAATGAGCAGTTCTTC.

The CDR3 DNA sequence: TGTGCCAGCAGCCGAGAGGTGGGATTGCCCGAGACCCAGTACTTC. Translated, it gives CASSREVGLPETQYF. The chain couples TRBV7-2 to TRBJ2-7; D is ambiguous. TRBJ2-5 explains the end of the DNA better; the J call may be wrong. The CDR3 sequence is 15 residues long. The germline CDR1 and CDR2 sequences are SGHTA and FQGNSA.

In the case of this clonotype: A read error may produce the germline difference seen at one junction end. V is TRBV7-2 and J is TRBJ2-5; weak D call: TRBD2 (6 bases). This CDR3 spans 15 amino acids. Looked up from germline, CDR1 is SGHTA and CDR2 is FQGNSA. The CDR3: CASSLAGGAEETQYF. CDR3 DNA: TGTGCTAGCAGCTTAGCCGGGGGAGCTGAGGAGACCCAGTACTTC.

This chain uses TRBV20-1 with TRBJ2-7; TRBD2 might be the D (6 bases). Germline V gives CDR1 DFQATT, CDR2 SNEGSKA (reference sequence). V gave up 7 bases and J gave up 7 bases, with 17 bases separating them. The CDR3 totals 12 residues. The CDR3 here is CSVSDRGNEQYF. In nucleotides, the CDR3 is TGCAGTGTCTCAGACCGGGGGAATGAGCAGTACTTC.

This clonotype was counted at least ten times. The J gene is TRBJ2-3, the V gene TRBV4-2; no reliable D call. Trimming shortened V by 2 bases and J by 2 bases, and 5 bases separated the two germline ends. Germline values: CDR1 LGHNA, CDR2 YNFKEQ. CDR3 size: 13 residues. CDR3 region: CASSQTTTDTQYF. CDR3 DNA: TGTGCCAGCAGCCAAACAACCACAGATACGCAGTATTTT.

The chain uses TRBV12-3 or TRBV12-4 and TRBJ2-3; 10 bases fit TRBD1. The V segment lost 5 bases and the J segment 2 bases; nucleotides outside the gene matches: 7. The CDR3 is 16 amino acids. This CDR3 is CASSGTGAPPTDTQYF. The DNA of the CDR3 is TGTGCCAGCAGTGGGACAGGGGCCCCCCCCACAGATACGCAGTATTTT.

The genes are TRBV5-5 and TRBJ1-6, with 8 bases that match TRBD1. V was clipped by 2 bases and J by 8 bases; unmatched bases: 9. The CDR3 totals 16 residues. Germline V lookup: CDR1 SGHKS, CDR2 YYEKEE (reference sequence). The CDR3 DNA reads as TGTGCCAGCAGCTTCCGAGGTGCAGGGGGCGATTCACCCCTCCACTTT. Its protein is CASSFRGAGGDSPLHF.

This clonotype was recorded a few times. The chain carries TRBV20-1 and TRBJ2-1; 7 nucleotides agree with TRBD1. CDR1 DFQATT and CDR2 SNEGSKA come from the germline V gene (reference sequence). J was trimmed by 4 bases and V by 7 bases; bases with no gene match: 7. CDR3 length: 13 residues. For the CDR3, the DNA is TGCAGTGGATGGACAGGACAGTACAATGAGCAGTTCTTC. Protein: CSGWTGQYNEQFF.

V is TRBV20-1 and J is TRBJ1-2, with D hard to call. Germline CDR1 reads DFQATT; CDR2 reads SNEGSKA (reference sequence). CDR3 length: 14 amino acids. V lost 1 base, J lost 3 bases, and 12 bases lay in between. CDR3 in DNA: TGCAGTGCTAGAGCTGGTGAAAGGGACTATGGCTACACCTTC. It translates to CSARAGERDYGYTF.

V usage is TRBV7-2 and J usage is TRBJ2-2; D possibly corresponds to TRBD2 (6 bases). Germline-derived CDR1 and CDR2 are SGHTA and FQGNSA. V was shortened by 5 bases and J by 3 bases, with 10 bases between the two germline ends. This CDR3 is built from 14 residues. The CDR3 nucleotides read TGTGCCAGCAGCCTTAGCGGCGACACCGGGGAGCTGTTTTTT. Its translation is CASSLSGDTGELFF.

CDR3 sequence reads: CSAPHSTSGGGTSWETQYF. Written as DNA, the CDR3 is TGCAGTGCTCCCCATTCGACTAGCGGGGGGGGTACCTCTTGGGAGACCCAGTACTTC. This chain joins TRBV20-1 and TRBJ2-5; 14 positions agree with TRBD2. Per germline, CDR1 DFQATT and CDR2 SNEGSKA (reference sequence). V lost 5 bases, J lost 5 bases, and 19 bases stayed unmatched. This CDR3 region has 19 residues.

The table lists this clonotype with a few counts. J is TRBJ1-1 and V is TRBV7-8, with TRBD1 as a possible D gene (6 bases). Germline V lookup: CDR1 SGHVS, CDR2 FQNEAQ. The V gene lost 1 base and the J gene lost 0 bases, with 15 bases spanning the gap. This CDR3 region has 17 residues. This CDR3 is CASSLVLGGEMNTEAFF. The CDR3, as DNA: TGTGCCAGCAGCTTAGTCCTAGGGGGGGAGATGAACACTGAAGCTTTCTTT.

The chain joins TRBV12-3 or TRBV12-4 to TRBJ2-4; D is possibly TRBD1 (5 bases). With 8 bases removed from V and 8 bases from J, the gap between germline ends came to 22 bases. This CDR3 spans 15 amino acids. DNA for the CDR3: TGTGCCAGCGCCCTCCCCCAGGGTGTAAAGGACATTCAGTACTTC. Translation gives CASALPQGVKDIQYF.

This clonotype has only a few counts. The V call is TRBV29-1, the J call TRBJ2-7, with a weak D call TRBD1 (6 bases). The CDR3 loop spans 12 amino acids. Germline V CDR1 and CDR2: SQVTM, ANQGSEA. The ends were cut back, 7 bases at V and 4 bases at J, with 14 bases in the middle. The CDR3 loop reads CSAVDSKYEQYF. CDR3 in DNA: TGCAGCGCCGTGGACAGTAAGTACGAGCAGTACTTC.

V usage is TRBV2 and J usage is TRBJ1-1; D is unresolved. Trimming left V 4 bases short and J 5 bases short, with 5 bases between. The CDR3 is made up of 11 amino acids. Looked up from germline, CDR1 is SNHLY and CDR2 is FYNNEI. CDR3 protein: CASSVETEAFF. The CDR3, as DNA: TGTGCCAGCAGTGTGGAGACTGAAGCTTTCTTT.

The V gene is TRBV2, the J gene TRBJ1-5; tentative D call: TRBD1 (5 bases). The CDR3 length is 14 residues. Germline-derived CDR1 and CDR2 are SNHLY and FYNNEI. The germline V and J ends were trimmed by 2 bases and 5 bases, with 10 bases remaining between them. CDR3 protein: CASSEQVGDQPQHF. The CDR3 DNA follows: TGTGCCAGCAGTGAACAAGTAGGGGATCAGCCCCAGCATTTT.

This clonotype was observed once. The V and J genes are TRBV29-1 and TRBJ1-1; weak D call: TRBD1 (5 bases). The CDR3 sequence is 13 residues long. Trimming removed 6 bases at V and 6 bases at J, with 17 bases between. Per germline, CDR1 SQVTM and CDR2 ANQGSEA. The CDR3 sequence is CSVPGGGKAEAFF. The CDR3 DNA reads TGCAGCGTCCCCGGGGGGGGTAAGGCTGAAGCTTTCTTT.